The entry that follows covers one T cell receptor beta chain sequence. Trimming shortened V by 7 bases and J by 4 bases, and 13 bases separated the two germline ends. CDR1 is MNHEY, CDR2 SVGAGI, per germline. This CDR3 region has 13 residues. The data were taken from a study of cytomegalovirus exposure and HLA in healthy donors. TCRdb's table, derived via immunoSEQ multiplex PCR, lists solely in-frame clones and lacks some. The table shows about 220,000 clones, with around 90% occurring only once. The chain is built from TRBV6-5 and TRBJ1-2; D is undetermined. Sequenced: PBMCs. This TCR was sampled from a woman in her late teens or twenties in good health and CMV-seronegative. The chain's CDR3 is CASIAPGSYGYTF. The CDR3 bases are TGTGCCAGCATCGCCCCGGGATCCTATGGCTACACCTTC.